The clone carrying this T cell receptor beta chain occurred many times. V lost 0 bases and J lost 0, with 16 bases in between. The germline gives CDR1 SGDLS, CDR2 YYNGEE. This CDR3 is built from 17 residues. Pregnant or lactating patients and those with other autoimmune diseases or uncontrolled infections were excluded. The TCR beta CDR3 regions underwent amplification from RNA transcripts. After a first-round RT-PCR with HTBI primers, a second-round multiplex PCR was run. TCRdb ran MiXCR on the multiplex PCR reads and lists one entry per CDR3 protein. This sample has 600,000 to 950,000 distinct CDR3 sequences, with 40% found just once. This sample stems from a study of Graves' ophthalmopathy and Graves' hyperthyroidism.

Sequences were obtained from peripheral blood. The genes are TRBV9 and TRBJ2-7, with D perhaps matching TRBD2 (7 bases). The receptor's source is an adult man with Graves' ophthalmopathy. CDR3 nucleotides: TGTGCCAGCAGCGTAGTCGGGGGGCTCCACAGCTCCTACGAGCAGTACTTC. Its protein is CASSVVGGLHSSYEQYF.